This T cell receptor (beta chain) originates from a study of blood T cells in healthy people across ages. Findings of the study overall: The lack of PBMC sorting stopped any conclusive naive versus antigen-experienced comparison.

Primed by a sample-barcoded 5' primer and a J-beta primer mix, a second PCR proceeded for about 7 to 12 cycles. TCRdb fed the 5' RACE reads into MiXCR, producing one record per CDR3 protein. The data contain around 990,000 distinct CDR3 sequences, 30% to 40% of them singletons. The CDR3 contains 18 residues. Germline V gives CDR1 MNHEY, CDR2 SVGEGT. Unmatched junction bases numbered 11, after V lost 2 bases and J lost 2 bases. Comments on this clonotype: Its cognate antigen is unknown.

The chain combines TRBV6-2 or TRBV6-3 with TRBJ1-5; 8 bases line up with TRBD1. The origin of this receptor is a man between 18 and 29 years old in good health. Sequencing used blood. CDR3 nucleotide sequence: TGTGCCAGCAGTTACCTTCCTCGGACAGGGAGACGCAATCAGCCCCAGCATTTT. Its protein product is CASSYLPRTGRRNQPQHF.